The next 10 T cell receptor beta chains were all read from a single sample in a study of blood T cell repertoires in COVID-19. TCRdb's copy holds only in-frame clones and misses some; the assay was immunoSEQ multiplex PCR. The sample yields roughly 150,000 clones, 87% seen once. Material for sequencing was peripheral blood. The receptors here all came from a human donor in a cohort sampled during active COVID-19.

J is TRBJ2-2 and V is TRBV27, with D possibly TRBD1 on 6 matching bases. This CDR3 region has 17 residues. Germline CDR1 is MNHEY and CDR2 is SMNVEV (reference sequence). Trimming pared 3 bases from V and 1 base from J, leaving 15 bases between. CDR3 residues: CASSFSPGHVNTGELFF. DNA for the CDR3: TGTGCCAGCAGTTTCTCCCCGGGACACGTGAACACCGGGGAGCTGTTTTTT.

The chain combines TRBV6-1 with TRBJ1-5; TRBD1 is a possible D gene (6 bases). The CDR3 contains 16 residues. Per the germline V gene, CDR1 is MNHNS and CDR2 is SASEGT. The germline V and J ends were trimmed by 4 bases and 4 bases, with 17 bases remaining between them. CDR3 protein: CASSVWQGSQNQPQHF. CDR3 bases: TGTGCCAGCAGTGTTTGGCAGGGGAGTCAGAATCAGCCCCAGCATTTT.

The genes are TRBV10-3 and TRBJ2-7; 9 bases agree with TRBD1. Germline V CDR1 and CDR2: ENHRY, SYGVKD. Unmatched junction bases numbered 8, after V lost 3 bases and J lost 2 bases. This CDR3 has 16 amino acids. The CDR3 DNA reads TGTGCCATCAGTGACTACAACAGGGGGCAGACCTACGAGCAGTACTTC. It specifies CAISDYNRGQTYEQYF.

J is TRBJ2-7 and V is TRBV6-6, with 10 bases matching TRBD2. The CDR3 runs to 14 residues. V lost 5 bases and J lost 4; bases outside the gene matches: 5. The germline V gene encodes CDR1 MNHNY and CDR2 SVGAGI (reference sequence). CDR3 in DNA: TGTGCCAGCAGTGGACTAGCGGATTATTACGAGCAGTACTTC. Protein sequence: CASSGLADYYEQYF.

The genes are TRBV18 and TRBJ1-5; 8 nucleotides match TRBD1. V shed 3 bases, J shed 8 bases, and the junction held 15 bases outside the gene matches. The CDR3 spans 17 residues. The germline V gene has CDR1 KGHSH and CDR2 LQKENI. CDR3 region: CASSPSKTGDGGEPQHF. CDR3 sequence (DNA): TGTGCCAGCTCACCTTCCAAGACAGGGGATGGGGGGGAGCCCCAGCATTTT.

The V call is TRBV5-4, the J call TRBJ2-6; 7 bases match TRBD2. Trimming took 1 base from V and 1 from J; bases not matched to a gene: 2. This CDR3 region has 16 residues. Germline lookup yields CDR1 SGHNT and CDR2 YYREEE (reference sequence). CDR3 in DNA: TGTGCCAGCAGCTTGCCCGGGGGGTCTGGGGCCAACGTCCTGACTTTC. Its protein is CASSLPGGSGANVLTF.

The V gene is TRBV4-1, the J gene TRBJ1-2; D is unresolved. The CDR3 is made up of 15 amino acids. The V end lost 1 base, the J end lost 7 bases, and 16 bases lay between the germline ends. Germline CDR1 is MGHRA and CDR2 is YSYEKL. This CDR3 is CASSQVGLAGSGYTF. The DNA of the CDR3 is TGCGCCAGCAGCCAAGTAGGGTTGGCCGGGAGTGGCTACACCTTC.

The rearrangement joins TRBV9 to TRBJ2-1; TRBD2 matches 8 bases. CDR1 SGDLS and CDR2 YYNGEE come from the germline V gene. J gave up 9 bases and V 0 bases, and 11 bases lay outside the gene matches. The CDR3 length is 16 residues. The CDR3 nucleotides read TGTGCCAGCAGCGTAGGGACTAGCTCTTTATTCGGTGAGCAGTTCTTC. Translation: CASSVGTSSLFGEQFF.

In nucleotides, the CDR3 is TGTGCCAGCAGCTTTAGCGGGAGAAGCGCCGGGGAGCTGTTTTTT. Its protein is CASSFSGRSAGELFF. The rearrangement uses TRBV7-9 and TRBJ2-2, with 9 bases fitting TRBD2. Germline V gene lookup returns CDR1 SEHNR and CDR2 FQNEAQ (reference sequence). This CDR3 spans 15 amino acids. With V trimmed by 3 bases and J by 6 bases, 5 bases remained unmatched.

This chain joins TRBV21-1 and TRBJ1-2; TRBD1 is the table's D call, not checked against the DNA. TRBV21-1 is deemed a pseudogene. The CDR3 sequence is 15 residues long. CDR3 nucleotide sequence: TGTGCCAGCAGCAAAGGACAGCACCATAACTATGGCTACACCTTC. This encodes CASSKGQHHNYGYTF.